These T cell receptor beta chains were read from a single sample in a study of technical replicates of blood from several donors. Profiling relied on immunoSEQ multiplex PCR, and the TCRdb table lists in-frame clones only, not all of them. Of around 61,000 clones in the sample, about 90% were seen once. The source material was PBMCs. The receptors shown here come from a human donor in good health. Some clones in this sample may be carry-over from other donors' samples. Both conserved end residues are part of each CDR3. The D gene is left open where the match is weak.

cdr3_aa cdr3_nt d_call j_call v_call
CSARVHLEQYF TGCAGTGCTAGAGTACACCTCGAGCAGTACTTC NA TRBJ2-7 TRBV20-1
CASSLSSHNEQFF TGTGCCAGCAGCCTTAGTTCACACAATGAGCAGTTCTTC NA TRBJ2-1 TRBV7-8
CAWVRGAEQFF TGTGCCTGGGTTAGGGGTGCGGAGCAGTTCTTC NA TRBJ2-1 TRBV30
CASSLSVSNSGELFF TGTGCCAGCAGCTTATCCGTGTCTAATAGCGGGGAGCTGTTTTTT NA TRBJ2-2 TRBV7-3
CASNRLAGRSDTQYF TGTGCCAGCAATCGACTAGCGGGGCGATCAGATACGCAGTATTTT TRBD2 TRBJ2-3 TRBV6-5
CASSHGPSGAYNEQFF TGCGCCAGCAGCCACGGCCCGAGCGGGGCGTACAATGAGCAGTTCTTC TRBD2 TRBJ2-1 TRBV4-3
CASSVGRGSGGAYTDTQYF TGTGCCAGCAGCGTAGGAAGGGGGTCGGGAGGAGCCTACACAGATACGCAGTATTTT NA TRBJ2-3 TRBV9
CASSYSGVGTGELFF TGTGCCAGCAGTTATTCGGGGGTGGGCACCGGGGAGCTGTTTTTT NA TRBJ2-2 TRBV28
CACRDRGSPLHF TGTGCCTGCAGGGACAGAGGGTCACCCCTCCACTTT TRBD1 TRBJ1-6 TRBV27
CAWIPGLAGSSGANVLTF TGTGCCTGGATCCCAGGGCTAGCGGGGAGCTCTGGGGCCAACGTCCTGACTTTC TRBD2 TRBJ2-6 TRBV30
CASTPWRQGAIGYTF TGTGCCAGCACCCCTTGGAGGCAGGGGGCAATTGGCTACACCTTC TRBD1 TRBJ1-2 TRBV6-5